This TCR beta chain was captured in a study of T-cell reconstitution after alpha-beta-depleted transplantation in children. The TCRbeta library was prepared with unique molecular identifiers. One entry per CDR3 protein, called by TCRdb with MiXCR from the PCR reads. Here the sample spans about 400,000 distinct CDR3 sequences, over 20% being singletons. The germline V gene encodes CDR1 ENHRY and CDR2 SYGVKD. CDR3 length: 14 amino acids. V shed 4 bases and J shed 4 bases, with 14 bases lying between them. The material sequenced was PBMCs from the stem cell graft donor, taken from the stem cell graft. The TCR originated in a human donor who donated a stem cell graft to a child with acute myeloid leukemia. The gene calls are TRBV10-3 and TRBJ2-7, with a tentative D call TRBD2 (6 bases). CDR3 sequence reads: CAISGTGVGYEQYF. DNA for the CDR3: TGTGCCATCAGTGGTACGGGGGTCGGTTACGAGCAGTACTTC.